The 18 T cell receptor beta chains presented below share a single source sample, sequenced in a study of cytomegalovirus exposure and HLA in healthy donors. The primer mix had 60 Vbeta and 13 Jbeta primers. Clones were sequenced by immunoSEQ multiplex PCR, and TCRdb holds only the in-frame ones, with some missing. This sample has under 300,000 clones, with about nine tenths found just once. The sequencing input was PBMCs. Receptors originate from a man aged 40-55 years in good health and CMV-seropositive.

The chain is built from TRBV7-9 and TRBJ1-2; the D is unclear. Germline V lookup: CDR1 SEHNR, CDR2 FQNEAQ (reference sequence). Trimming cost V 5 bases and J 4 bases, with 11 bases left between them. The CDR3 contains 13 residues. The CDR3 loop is CASSPSLLYGYTF. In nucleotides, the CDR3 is TGTGCCAGCAGCCCGAGCCTTCTCTATGGCTACACCTTC. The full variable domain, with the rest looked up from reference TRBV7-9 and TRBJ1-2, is DTGVSQNPRHKITKRGQNVTFRCDPISEHNRLYWYRQTLGQGPEFLTYFQNEAQLEKSRLLSDRFSAERPKGSFSTLEIQRTEQGDSAMYLCASSPSLLYGYTFGSGTRLTVV.

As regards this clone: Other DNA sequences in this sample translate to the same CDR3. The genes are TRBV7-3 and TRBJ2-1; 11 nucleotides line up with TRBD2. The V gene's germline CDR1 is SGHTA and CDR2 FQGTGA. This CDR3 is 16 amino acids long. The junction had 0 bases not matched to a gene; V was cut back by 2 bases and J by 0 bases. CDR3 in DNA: TGTGCCAGCAGCTTAGGACTAGCGGGCTCCTACAATGAGCAGTTCTTC. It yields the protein CASSLGLAGSYNEQFF.

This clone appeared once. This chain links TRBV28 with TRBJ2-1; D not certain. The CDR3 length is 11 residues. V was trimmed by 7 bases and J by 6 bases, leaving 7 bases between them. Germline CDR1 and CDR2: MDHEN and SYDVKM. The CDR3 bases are TGTGCCAGCAATCCGGGCAATGAGCAGTTCTTC. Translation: CASNPGNEQFF.

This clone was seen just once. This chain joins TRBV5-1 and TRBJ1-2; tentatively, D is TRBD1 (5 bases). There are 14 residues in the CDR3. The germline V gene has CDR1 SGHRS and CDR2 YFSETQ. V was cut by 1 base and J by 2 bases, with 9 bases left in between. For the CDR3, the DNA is TGCGCCAGCAGCTTGATGGACAAAAACTATGGCTACACCTTC. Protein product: CASSLMDKNYGYTF.

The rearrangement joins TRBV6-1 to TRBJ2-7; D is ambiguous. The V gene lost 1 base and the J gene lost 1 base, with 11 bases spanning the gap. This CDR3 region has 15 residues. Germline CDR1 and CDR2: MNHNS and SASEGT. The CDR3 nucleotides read TGTGCCAGCAGTGAAGGATCGTGGCAGTCCTACGAGCAGTACTTC. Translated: CASSEGSWQSYEQYF.

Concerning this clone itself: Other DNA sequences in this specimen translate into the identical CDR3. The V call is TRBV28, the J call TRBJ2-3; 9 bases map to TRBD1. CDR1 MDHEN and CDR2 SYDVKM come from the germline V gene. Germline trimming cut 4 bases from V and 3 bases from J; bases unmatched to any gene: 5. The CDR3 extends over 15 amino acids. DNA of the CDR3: TGTGCCAGCAGTTCGCCGGGACAGGGAACAGATACGCAGTATTTT. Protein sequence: CASSSPGQGTDTQYF.

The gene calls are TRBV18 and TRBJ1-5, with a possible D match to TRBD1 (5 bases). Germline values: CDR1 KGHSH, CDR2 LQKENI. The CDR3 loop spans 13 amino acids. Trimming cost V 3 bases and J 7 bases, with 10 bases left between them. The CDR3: CASSPGGKQPQHF. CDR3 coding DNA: TGTGCCAGCTCACCGGGGGGAAAGCAGCCCCAGCATTTT.

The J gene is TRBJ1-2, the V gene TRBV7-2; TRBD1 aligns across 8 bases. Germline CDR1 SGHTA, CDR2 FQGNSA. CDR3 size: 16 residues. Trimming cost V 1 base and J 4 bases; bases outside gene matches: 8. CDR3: CASSLGWAGGIYGYTF. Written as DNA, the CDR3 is TGTGCCAGCAGCTTAGGTTGGGCAGGGGGCATCTATGGCTACACCTTC.

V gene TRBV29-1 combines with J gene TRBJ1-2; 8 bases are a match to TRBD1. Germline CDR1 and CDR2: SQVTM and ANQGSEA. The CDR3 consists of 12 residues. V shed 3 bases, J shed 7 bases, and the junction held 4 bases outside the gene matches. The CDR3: CSVDDRGGGYTF. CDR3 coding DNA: TGCAGCGTTGATGACAGGGGCGGTGGCTACACCTTC.

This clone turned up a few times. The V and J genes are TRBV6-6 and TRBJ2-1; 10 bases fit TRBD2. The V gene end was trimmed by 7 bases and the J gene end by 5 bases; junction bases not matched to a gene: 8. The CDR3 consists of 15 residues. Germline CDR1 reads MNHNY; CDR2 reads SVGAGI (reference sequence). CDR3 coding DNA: TGTGCCAGCATCCTATGGACTAGCGGTAACAATGAGCAGTTCTTC. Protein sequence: CASILWTSGNNEQFF.

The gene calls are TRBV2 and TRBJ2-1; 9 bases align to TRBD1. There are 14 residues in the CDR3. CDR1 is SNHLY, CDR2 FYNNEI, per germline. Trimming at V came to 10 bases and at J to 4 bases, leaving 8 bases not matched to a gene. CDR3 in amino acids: CATPGQGLYNEQFF. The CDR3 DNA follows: TGTGCCACCCCGGGACAGGGTCTTTACAATGAGCAGTTCTTC.

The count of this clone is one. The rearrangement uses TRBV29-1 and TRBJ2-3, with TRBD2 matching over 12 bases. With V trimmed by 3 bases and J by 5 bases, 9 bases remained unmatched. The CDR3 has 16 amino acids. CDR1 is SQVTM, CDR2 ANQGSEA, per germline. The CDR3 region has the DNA TGCAGCGTTGATAGGCTAGCGGGAGGGCCTGGAGATACGCAGTATTTT. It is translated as CSVDRLAGGPGDTQYF.

The CDR3 protein is CASSQDTGINEQFF. In DNA, the CDR3 is TGCGCCAGCAGCCAAGATACAGGGATCAATGAGCAGTTCTTC. The rearrangement uses TRBV4-3 and TRBJ2-1, with a possible D match to TRBD1 (6 bases). V lost 0 bases and J 6 bases, leaving 9 bases between the germline ends. The germline V gene encodes CDR1 LGHNA and CDR2 YSLEER. The CDR3 has 14 residues.

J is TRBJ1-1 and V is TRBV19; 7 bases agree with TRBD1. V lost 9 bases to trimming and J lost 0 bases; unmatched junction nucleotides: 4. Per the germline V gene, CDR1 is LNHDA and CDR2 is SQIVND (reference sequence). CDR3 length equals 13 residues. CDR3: CASWGQLNTEAFF. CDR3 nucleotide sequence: TGTGCCAGCTGGGGACAGTTGAACACTGAAGCTTTCTTT.

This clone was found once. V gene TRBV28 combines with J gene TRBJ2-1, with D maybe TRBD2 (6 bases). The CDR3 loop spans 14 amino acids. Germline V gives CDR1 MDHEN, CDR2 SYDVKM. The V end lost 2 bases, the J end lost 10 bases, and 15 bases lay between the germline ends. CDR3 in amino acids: CASSLGSRLEEQFF. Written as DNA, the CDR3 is TGTGCCAGCAGTTTAGGTTCTAGACTAGAGGAGCAGTTCTTC.

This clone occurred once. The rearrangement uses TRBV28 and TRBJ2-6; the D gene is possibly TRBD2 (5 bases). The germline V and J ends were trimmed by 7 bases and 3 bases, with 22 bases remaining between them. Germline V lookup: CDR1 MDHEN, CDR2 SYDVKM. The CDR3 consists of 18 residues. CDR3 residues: CASTRGFWGRSGANVLTF. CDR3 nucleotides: TGTGCCAGCACCCGCGGGTTCTGGGGAAGGAGTGGGGCCAACGTCCTGACTTTC.

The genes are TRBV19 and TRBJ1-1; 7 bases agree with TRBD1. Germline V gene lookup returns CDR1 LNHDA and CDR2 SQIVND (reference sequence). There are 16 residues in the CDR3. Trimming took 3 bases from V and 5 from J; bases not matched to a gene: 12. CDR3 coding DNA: TGTGCCAGTAGTATTATAGGAGGGGGCGCCGGGACTGAAGCTTTCTTT. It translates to CASSIIGGGAGTEAFF.

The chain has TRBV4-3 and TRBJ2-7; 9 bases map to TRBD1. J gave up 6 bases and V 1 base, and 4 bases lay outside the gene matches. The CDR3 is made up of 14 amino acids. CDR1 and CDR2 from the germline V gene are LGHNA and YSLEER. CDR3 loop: CASSQGQGVGEQYF. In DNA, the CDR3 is TGCGCCAGCAGCCAAGGACAGGGGGTGGGCGAGCAGTACTTC.